The T cell receptor (beta chain) under discussion was sequenced for a study of cytomegalovirus exposure and HLA in healthy donors. Findings and caveats of the study: The classifier reportedly diagnosed cytomegalovirus status with high sensitivity and specificity. In vitro confirmation showed a few CMV-associated chains to be CMV antigen specific. First-cohort TCR clusters were later found to tend to co-occur in the 90 to 150 validation repertoires.

Assay: immunoSEQ multiplex PCR; the TCRdb copy retains only in-frame clones and omits some. The top ten clones hold roughly 0.6% of a sample with roughly 71,000 clones, 85% to 95% of them seen once. CDR1 and CDR2 (germline): MDHEN, SYDVKM. CDR3 length equals 14 residues. With V trimmed by 4 bases and J by 6 bases, 8 bases remained unmatched. Comments on this clone: Its antigen is unknown.

Sequencing was done on a sample of PBMCs. The gene calls are TRBV28 and TRBJ1-2; 7 bases fit TRBD1. This receptor was obtained from a young woman in good health and CMV-seronegative. DNA of the CDR3: TGTGCCAGCAGTTCCCCAGGGGGGCCCCATGGCTACACCTTC. Its protein product is CASSSPGGPHGYTF.